The source of this TCR beta chain is a study of identifying expanded T cells in peripheral blood. Study-wide results and caveats: Two-week clone count variance significantly increased as total template count grew. About 1.2 clones differed between technical replicates, versus roughly 17 and 20 over time.

Worth noting for this clone: Its target is unknown.

Collection occurred without any documented infections or immune events in donors. Assay: immunoSEQ multiplex PCR; the TCRdb copy retains only in-frame clones and omits some. Of 85,000 to 90,000 clones listed, about 90% are singletons. CDR3 length: 15 amino acids. Germline loops: CDR1 MGHRA, CDR2 YSYEKL. V trimming: 4 bases; J trimming: 4 bases; junction bases outside the gene matches: 8. The chain links TRBV4-1 to TRBJ1-2; TRBD1 agrees at 8 bases. Sequencing was performed on blood. This receptor was taken from a person aged 18 to 75 in good health. The CDR3 nucleotides are TGCGCCAGCAGCCTCGAGACAGGGGAAGCCTATGGCTACACCTTC. Amino acids: CASSLETGEAYGYTF.